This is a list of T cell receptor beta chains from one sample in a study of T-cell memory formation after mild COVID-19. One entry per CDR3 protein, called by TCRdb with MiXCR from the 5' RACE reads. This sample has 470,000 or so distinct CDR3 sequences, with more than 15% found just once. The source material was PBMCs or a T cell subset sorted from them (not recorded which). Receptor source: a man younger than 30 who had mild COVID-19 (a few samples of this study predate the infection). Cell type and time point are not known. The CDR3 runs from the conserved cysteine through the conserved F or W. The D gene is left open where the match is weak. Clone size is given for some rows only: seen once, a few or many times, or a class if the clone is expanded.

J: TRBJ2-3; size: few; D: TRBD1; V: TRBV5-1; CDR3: CASRSDRVADTQYF; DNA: TGCGCCAGCAGATCGGACAGGGTGGCAGATACGCAGTATTTT
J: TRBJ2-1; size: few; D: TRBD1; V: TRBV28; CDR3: CASSNPGQVPSEQFF; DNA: TGTGCCAGCAGTAACCCGGGACAGGTCCCAAGTGAGCAGTTCTTC
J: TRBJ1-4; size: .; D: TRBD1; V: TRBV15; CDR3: CATSLTTGVGEKLFF; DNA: TGTGCCACCAGCCTGACCACAGGGGTGGGGGAAAAACTGTTTTTT
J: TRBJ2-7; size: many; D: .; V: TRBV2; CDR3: CASSAQGEQYF; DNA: TGTGCCAGCAGTGCCCAAGGCGAGCAGTACTTC
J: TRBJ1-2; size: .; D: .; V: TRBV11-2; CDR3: CASSLENRRGYGYTF; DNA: TGTGCCAGCAGCTTAGAAAACCGCCGGGGATATGGCTACACCTTC
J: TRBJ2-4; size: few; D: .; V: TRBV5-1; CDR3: CASSLGQTTDIQYF; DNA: TGCGCCAGCAGCCTAGGACAAACCACGGACATTCAGTACTTC
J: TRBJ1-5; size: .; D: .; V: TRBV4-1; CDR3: CASSQPPSQPQHF; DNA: TGCGCCAGCAGCCAACCTCCGTCCCAGCCCCAGCATTTT
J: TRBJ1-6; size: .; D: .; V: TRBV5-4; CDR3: CASSLDIPGFGSPLHF; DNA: TGTGCCAGCAGCTTGGATATCCCCGGCTTCGGTTCACCCCTCCACTTT
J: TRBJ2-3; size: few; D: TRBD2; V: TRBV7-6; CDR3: CASSLGGLAGFSDTQYF; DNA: TGTGCCAGCAGCTTAGGAGGACTAGCGGGTTTCTCAGATACGCAGTATTTT
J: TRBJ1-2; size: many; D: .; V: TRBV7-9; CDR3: CASSLGSNGYTF; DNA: TGTGCCAGCAGCTTGGGCAGCAATGGCTACACCTTC
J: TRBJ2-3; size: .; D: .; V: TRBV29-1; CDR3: CSVRKGTDTQYF; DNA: TGCAGCGTGCGAAAGGGCACAGATACGCAGTATTTT
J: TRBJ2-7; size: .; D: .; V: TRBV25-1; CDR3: CASSEGSEGLTKFYEQYF; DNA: TGTGCCAGCAGTGAAGGTAGCGAGGGACTCACTAAATTCTACGAGCAGTACTTC
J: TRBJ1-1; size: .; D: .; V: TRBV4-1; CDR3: CASSQEGRAEAFF; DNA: TGCGCCAGCAGCCAAGAGGGCAGAGCTGAAGCTTTCTTT
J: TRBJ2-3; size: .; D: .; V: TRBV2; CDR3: CASSETSATDTQYF; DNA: TGTGCCAGCAGTGAAACTTCCGCCACAGATACGCAGTATTTT
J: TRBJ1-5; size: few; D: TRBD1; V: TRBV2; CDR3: CASRDTGVQPQHF; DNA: TGTGCCAGCAGAGACACAGGGGTCCAGCCCCAGCATTTT
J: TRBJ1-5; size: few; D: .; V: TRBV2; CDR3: CASKDDIQPQHF; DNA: TGTGCCAGCAAGGACGATATACAGCCCCAGCATTTT
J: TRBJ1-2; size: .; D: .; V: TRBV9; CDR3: CASSSEGGYTF; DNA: TGTGCCAGCAGCTCCGAGGGGGGCTACACCTTC
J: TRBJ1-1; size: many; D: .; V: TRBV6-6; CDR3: CASSYSTGNTEAFF; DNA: TGTGCCAGCAGTTACTCGACAGGGAACACTGAAGCTTTCTTT
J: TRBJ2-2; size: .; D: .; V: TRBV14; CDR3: CASSRQVNTGELFF; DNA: TGTGCCAGCAGCCGTCAGGTTAACACCGGGGAGCTGTTTTTT
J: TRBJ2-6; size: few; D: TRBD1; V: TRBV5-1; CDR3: CASGTGPLGANVLTF; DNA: TGCGCCAGCGGGACAGGGCCCCTTGGGGCCAACGTCCTGACTTTC
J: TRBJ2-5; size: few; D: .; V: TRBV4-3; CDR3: CASSQGVGREQETQYF; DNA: TGCGCCAGCAGCCAAGGGGTAGGCAGGGAGCAAGAGACCCAGTACTTC
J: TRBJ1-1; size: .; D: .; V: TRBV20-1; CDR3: CSARGDANTEAFF; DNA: TGCAGTGCTAGAGGCGACGCAAACACTGAAGCTTTCTTT
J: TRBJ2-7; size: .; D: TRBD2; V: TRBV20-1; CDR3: CSARGSGTSVSYEQYF; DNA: TGCAGTGCTAGAGGCTCCGGGACTAGCGTATCCTACGAGCAGTACTTC
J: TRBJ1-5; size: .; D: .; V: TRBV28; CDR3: CASKQVSNSNQPQHF; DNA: TGTGCCAGTAAACAGGTTTCCAATAGCAATCAGCCCCAGCATTTT
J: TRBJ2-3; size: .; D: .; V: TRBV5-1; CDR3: CASSTDHSTDTQYF; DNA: TGCGCCAGCAGCACCGACCACAGCACAGATACGCAGTATTTT
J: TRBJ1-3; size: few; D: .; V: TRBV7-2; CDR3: CASSLSPGAVGNTIYF; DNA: TGTGCCAGCAGCTTAAGTCCGGGGGCAGTTGGAAACACCATATATTTT
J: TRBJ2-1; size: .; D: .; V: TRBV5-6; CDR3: CASSLVAAGGYEQFF; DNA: TGTGCCAGCAGCTTGGTCGCGGCGGGCGGGTATGAGCAGTTCTTC
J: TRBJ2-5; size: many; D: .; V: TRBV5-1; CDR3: CASSRNPSEETQYF; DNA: TGCGCCAGCAGCCGGAACCCGTCGGAGGAGACCCAGTACTTC